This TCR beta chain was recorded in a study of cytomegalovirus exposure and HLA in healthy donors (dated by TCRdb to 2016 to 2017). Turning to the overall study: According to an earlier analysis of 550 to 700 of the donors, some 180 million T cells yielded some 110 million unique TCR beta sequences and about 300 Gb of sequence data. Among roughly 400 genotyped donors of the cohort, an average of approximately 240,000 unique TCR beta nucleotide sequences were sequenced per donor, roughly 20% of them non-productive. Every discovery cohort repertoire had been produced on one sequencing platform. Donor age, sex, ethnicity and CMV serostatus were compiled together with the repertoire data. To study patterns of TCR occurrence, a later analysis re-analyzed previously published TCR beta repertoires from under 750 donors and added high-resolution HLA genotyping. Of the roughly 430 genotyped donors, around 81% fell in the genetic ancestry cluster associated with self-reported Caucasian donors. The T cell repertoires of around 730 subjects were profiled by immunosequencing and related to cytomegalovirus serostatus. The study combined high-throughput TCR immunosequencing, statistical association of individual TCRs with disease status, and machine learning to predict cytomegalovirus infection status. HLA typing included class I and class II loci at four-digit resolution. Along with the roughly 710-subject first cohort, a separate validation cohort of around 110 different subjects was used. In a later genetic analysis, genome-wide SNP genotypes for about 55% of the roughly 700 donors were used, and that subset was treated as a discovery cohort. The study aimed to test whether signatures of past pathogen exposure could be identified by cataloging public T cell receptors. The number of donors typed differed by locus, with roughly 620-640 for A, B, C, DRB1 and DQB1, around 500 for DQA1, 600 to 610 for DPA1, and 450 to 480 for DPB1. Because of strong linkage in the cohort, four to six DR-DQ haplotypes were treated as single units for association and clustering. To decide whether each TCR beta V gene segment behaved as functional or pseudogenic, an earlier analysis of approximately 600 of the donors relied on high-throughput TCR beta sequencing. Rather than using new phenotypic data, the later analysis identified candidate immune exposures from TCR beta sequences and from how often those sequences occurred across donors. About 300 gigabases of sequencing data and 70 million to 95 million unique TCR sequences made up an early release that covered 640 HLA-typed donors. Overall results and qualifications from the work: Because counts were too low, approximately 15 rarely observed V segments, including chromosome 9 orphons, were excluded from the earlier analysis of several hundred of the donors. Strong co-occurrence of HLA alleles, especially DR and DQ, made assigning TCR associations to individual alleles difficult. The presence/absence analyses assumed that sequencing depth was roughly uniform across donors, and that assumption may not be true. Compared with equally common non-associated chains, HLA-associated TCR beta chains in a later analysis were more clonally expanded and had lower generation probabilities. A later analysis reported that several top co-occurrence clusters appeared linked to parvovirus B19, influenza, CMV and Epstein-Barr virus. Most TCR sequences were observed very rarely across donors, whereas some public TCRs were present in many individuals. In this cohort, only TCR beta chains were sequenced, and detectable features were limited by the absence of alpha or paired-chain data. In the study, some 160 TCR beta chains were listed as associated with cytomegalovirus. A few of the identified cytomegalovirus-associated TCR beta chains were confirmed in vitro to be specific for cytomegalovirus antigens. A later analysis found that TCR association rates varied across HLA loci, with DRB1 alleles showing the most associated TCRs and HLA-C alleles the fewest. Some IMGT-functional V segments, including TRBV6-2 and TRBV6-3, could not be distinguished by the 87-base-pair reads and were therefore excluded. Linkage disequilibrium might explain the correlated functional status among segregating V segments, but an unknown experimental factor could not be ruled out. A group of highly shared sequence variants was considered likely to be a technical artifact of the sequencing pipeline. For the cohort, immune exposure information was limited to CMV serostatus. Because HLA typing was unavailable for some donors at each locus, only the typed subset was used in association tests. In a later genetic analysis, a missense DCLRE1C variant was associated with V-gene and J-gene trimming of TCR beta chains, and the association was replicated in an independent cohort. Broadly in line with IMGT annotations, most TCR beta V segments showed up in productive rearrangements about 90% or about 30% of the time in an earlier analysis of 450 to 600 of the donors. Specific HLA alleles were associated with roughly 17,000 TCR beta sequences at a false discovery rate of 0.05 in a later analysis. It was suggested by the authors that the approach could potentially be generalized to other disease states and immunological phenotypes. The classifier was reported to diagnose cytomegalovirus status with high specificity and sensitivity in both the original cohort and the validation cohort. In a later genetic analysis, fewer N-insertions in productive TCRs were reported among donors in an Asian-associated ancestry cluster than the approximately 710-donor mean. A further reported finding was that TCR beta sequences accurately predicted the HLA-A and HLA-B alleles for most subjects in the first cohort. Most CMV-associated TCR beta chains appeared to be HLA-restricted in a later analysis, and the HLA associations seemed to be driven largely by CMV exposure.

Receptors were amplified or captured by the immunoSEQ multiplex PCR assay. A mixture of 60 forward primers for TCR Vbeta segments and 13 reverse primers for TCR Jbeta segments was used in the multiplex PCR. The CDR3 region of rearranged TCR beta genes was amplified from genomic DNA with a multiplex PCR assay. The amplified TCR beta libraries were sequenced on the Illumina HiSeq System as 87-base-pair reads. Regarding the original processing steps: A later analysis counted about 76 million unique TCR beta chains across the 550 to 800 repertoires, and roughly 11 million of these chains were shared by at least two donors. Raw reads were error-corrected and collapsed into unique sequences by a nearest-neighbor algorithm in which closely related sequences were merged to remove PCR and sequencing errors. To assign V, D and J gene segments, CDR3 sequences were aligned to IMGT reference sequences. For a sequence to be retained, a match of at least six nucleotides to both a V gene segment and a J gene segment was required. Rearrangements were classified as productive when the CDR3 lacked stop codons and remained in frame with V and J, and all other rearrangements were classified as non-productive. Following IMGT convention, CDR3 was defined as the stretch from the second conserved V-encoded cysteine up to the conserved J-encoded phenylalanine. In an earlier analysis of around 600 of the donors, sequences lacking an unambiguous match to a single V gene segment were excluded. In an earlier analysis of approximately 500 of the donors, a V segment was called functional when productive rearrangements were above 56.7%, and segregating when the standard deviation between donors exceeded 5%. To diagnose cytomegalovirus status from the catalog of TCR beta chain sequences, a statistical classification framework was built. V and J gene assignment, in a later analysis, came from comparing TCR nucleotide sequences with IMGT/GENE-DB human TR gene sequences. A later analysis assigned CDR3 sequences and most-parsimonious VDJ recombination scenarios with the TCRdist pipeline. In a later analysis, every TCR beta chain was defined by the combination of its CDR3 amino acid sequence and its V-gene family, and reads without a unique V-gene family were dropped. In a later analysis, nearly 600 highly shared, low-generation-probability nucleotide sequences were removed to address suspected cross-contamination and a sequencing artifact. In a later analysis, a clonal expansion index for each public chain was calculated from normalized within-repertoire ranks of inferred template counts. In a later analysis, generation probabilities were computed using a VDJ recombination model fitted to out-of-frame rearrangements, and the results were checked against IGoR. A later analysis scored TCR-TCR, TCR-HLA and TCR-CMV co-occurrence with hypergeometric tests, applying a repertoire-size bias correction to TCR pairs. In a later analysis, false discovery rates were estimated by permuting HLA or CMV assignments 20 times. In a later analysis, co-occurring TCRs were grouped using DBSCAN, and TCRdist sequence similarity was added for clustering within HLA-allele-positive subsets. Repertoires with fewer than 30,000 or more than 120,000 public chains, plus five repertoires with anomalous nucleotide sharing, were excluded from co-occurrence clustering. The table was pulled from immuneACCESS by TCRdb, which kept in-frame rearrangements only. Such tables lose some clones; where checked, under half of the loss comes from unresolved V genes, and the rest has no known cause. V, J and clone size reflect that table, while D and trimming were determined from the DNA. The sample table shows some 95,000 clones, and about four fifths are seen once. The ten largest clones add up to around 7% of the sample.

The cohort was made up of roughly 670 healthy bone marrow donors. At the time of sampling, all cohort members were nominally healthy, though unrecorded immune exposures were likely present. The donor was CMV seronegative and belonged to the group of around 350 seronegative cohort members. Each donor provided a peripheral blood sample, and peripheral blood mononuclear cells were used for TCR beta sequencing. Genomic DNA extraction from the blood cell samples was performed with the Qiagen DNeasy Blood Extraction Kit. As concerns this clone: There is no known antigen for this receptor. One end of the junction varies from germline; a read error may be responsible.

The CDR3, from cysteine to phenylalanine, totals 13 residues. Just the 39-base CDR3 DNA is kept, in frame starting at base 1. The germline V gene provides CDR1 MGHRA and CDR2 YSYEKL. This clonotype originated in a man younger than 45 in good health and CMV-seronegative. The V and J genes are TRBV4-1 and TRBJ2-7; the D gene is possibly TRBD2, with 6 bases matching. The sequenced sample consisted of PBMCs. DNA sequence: TGCGCCAGCAGCCAAGTGGGAGGCTACGAACAGTACTTC. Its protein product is CASSQVGGYEQYF.